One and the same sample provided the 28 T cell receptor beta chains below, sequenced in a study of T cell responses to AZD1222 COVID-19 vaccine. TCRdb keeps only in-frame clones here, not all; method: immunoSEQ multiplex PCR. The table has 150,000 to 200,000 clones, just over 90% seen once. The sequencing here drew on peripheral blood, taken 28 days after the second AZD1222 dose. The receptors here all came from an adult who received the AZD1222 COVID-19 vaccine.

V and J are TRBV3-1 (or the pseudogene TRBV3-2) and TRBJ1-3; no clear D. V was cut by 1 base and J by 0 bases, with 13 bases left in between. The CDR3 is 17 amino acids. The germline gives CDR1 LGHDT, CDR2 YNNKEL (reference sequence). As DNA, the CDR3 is TGTGCCAGCAGCCAAGTTGGTAGCCCCCTCTCTGGAAACACCATATATTTT. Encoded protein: CASSQVGSPLSGNTIYF.

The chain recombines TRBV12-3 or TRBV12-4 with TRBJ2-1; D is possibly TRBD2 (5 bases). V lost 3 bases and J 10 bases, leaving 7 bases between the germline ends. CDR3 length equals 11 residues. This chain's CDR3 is CASSFLAEQFF. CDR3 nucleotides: TGTGCCAGCAGTTTCTTAGCGGAGCAGTTCTTC.

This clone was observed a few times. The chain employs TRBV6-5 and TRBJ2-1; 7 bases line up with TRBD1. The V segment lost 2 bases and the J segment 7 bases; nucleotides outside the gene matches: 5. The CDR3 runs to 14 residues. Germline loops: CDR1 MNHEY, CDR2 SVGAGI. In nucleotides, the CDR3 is TGTGCCAGCAGTTACCACACGGACAGGAATGAGCAGTTCTTC. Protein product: CASSYHTDRNEQFF.

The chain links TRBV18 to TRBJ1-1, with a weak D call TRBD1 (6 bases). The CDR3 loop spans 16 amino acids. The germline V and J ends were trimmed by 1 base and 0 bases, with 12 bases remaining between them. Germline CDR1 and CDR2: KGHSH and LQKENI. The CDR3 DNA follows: TGTGCCAGCTCACCACAATGGGGGGGCGTGAACACTGAAGCTTTCTTT. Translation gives CASSPQWGGVNTEAFF.

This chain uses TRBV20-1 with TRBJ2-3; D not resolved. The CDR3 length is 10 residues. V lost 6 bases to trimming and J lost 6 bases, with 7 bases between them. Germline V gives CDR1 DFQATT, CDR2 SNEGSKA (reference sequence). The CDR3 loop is CSAASDTQYF. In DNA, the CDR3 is TGCAGTGCCGCATCGGATACGCAGTATTTT.

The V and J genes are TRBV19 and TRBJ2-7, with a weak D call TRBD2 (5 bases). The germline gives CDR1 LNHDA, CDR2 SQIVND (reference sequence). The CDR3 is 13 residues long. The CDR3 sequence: CASSDGIFYEQYF. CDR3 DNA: TGTGCGAGTTCGGACGGGATATTTTACGAGCAGTACTTC.

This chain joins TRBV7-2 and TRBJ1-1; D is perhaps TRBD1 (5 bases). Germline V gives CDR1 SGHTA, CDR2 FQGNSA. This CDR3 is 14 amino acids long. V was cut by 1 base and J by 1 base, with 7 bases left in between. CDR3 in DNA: TGTGCCAGCAGCTTAGGGGGGGAGAACACTGAAGCTTTCTTT. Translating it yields CASSLGGENTEAFF.

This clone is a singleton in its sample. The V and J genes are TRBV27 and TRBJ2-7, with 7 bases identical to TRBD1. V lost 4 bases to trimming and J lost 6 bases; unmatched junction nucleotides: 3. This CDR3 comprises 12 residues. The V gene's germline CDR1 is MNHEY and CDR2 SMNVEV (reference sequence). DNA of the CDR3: TGTGCCAGCAGTTCGGCAGGGGGCGAGCAGTACTTC. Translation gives CASSSAGGEQYF.

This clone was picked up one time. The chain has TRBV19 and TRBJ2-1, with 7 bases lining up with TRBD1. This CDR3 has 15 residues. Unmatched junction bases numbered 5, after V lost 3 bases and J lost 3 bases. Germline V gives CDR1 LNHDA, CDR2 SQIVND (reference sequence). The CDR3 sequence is CASSIGTAIYNEQFF. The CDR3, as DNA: TGTGCCAGTAGTATTGGGACAGCCATCTACAATGAGCAGTTCTTC.

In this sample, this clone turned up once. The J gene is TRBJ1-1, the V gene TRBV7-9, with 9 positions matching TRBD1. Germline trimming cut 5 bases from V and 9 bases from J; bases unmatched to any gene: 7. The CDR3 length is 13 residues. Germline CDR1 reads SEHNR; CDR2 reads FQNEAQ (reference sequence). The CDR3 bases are TGTGCCAGCAGCCCGCGGGGACAGGGTCAAGCTTTCTTT. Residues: CASSPRGQGQAFF.

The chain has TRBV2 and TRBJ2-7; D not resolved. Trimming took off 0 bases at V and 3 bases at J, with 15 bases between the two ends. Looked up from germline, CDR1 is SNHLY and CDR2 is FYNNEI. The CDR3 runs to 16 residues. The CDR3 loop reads CASSEATFAGVYEQYF. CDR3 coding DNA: TGTGCCAGCAGTGAAGCGACCTTCGCAGGCGTCTACGAGCAGTACTTC.

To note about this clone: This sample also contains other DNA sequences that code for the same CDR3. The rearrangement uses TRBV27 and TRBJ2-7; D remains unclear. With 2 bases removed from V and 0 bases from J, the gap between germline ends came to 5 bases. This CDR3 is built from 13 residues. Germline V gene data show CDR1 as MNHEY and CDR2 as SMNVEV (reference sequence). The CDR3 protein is CASSLTTSYEQYF. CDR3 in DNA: TGTGCCAGCAGTTTAACAACCTCCTACGAGCAGTACTTC.

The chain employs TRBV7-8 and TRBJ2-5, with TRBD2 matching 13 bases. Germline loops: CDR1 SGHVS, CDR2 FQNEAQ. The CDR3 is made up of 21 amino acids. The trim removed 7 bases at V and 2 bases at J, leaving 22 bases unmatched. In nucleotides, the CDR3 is TGTGCCAGCATAGCCCAAGGGACTAGCGGGACCCTGAGTCACCTTCAAGAGACCCAGTACTTC. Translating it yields CASIAQGTSGTLSHLQETQYF.

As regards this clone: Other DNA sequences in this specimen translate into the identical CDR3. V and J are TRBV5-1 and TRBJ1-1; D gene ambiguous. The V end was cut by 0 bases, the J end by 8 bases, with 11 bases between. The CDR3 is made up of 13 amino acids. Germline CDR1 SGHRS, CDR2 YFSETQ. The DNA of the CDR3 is TGCGCCAGCAGCTTGGCCGGAAGGTCGGAAGCTTTCTTT. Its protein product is CASSLAGRSEAFF.

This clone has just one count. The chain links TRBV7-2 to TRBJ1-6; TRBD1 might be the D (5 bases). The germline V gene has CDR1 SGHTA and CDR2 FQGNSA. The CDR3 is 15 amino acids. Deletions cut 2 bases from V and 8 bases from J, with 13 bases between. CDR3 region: CASSLRWGRDSPLHF. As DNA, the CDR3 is TGTGCCAGCAGCTTACGATGGGGGAGGGATTCACCCCTCCACTTT. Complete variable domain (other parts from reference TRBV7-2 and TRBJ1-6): GAGVSQSPSNKVTEKGKDVELRCDPISGHTALYWYRQSLGQGLEFLIYFQGNSAPDKSGLPSDRFSAERTGGSVSTLTIQRTQQEDSAVYLCASSLRWGRDSPLHFGNGTRLTVT.

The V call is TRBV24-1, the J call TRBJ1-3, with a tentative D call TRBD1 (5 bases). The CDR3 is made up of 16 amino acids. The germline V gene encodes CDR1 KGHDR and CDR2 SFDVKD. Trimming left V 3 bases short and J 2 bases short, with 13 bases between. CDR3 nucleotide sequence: TGTGCCACCAGTGATGGGAGGGCAGGGCCTGGAAACACCATATATTTT. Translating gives CATSDGRAGPGNTIYF.

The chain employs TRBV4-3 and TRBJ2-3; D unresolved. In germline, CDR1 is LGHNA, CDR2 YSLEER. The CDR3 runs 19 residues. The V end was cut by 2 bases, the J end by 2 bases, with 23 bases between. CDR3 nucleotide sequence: TGCGCCAGCAGCCAACGTACCTGGGGTACAGCAGACTTCACAGATACGCAGTATTTT. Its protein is CASSQRTWGTADFTDTQYF.

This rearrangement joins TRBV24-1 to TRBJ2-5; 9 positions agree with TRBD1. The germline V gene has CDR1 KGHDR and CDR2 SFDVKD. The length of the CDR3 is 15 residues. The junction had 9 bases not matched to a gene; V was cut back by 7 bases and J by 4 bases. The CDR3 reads CATRGTGSLGETQYF. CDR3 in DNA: TGTGCCACCAGGGGGACAGGGTCATTGGGAGAGACCCAGTACTTC.

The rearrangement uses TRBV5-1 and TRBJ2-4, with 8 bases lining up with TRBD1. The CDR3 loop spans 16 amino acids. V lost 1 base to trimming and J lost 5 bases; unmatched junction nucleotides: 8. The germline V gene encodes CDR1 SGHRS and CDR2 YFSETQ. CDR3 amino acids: CASSLSGGYSQNIQYF. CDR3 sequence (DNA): TGCGCCAGCAGCTTGTCAGGGGGCTATTCTCAAAACATTCAGTACTTC. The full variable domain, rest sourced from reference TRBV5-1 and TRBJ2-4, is KAGVTQTPRYLIKTRGQQVTLSCSPISGHRSVSWYQQTPGQGLQFLFEYFSETQRNKGNFPGRFSGRQFSNSRSEMNVSTLELGDSALYLCASSLSGGYSQNIQYFGAGTRLSVL.

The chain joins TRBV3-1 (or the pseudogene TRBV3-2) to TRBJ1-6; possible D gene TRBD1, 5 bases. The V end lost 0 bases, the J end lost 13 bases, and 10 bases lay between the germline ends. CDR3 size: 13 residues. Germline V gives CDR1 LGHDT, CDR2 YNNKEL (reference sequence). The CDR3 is CASSQDSQGPLHF. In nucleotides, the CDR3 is TGTGCCAGCAGCCAAGATTCTCAGGGCCCCCTCCACTTT.

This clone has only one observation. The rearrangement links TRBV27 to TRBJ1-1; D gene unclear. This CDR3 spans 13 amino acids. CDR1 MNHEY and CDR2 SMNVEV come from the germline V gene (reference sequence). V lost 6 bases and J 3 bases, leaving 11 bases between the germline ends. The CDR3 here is CASSLVADTEAFF. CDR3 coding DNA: TGTGCCAGCAGCTTGGTAGCGGACACTGAAGCTTTCTTT.

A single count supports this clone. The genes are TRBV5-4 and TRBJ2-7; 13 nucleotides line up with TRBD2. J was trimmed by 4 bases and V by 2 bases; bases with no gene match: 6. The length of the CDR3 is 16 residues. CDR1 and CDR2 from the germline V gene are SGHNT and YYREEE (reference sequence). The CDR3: CASSFTSGRAGYEQYF. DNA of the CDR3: TGTGCCAGCAGCTTCACTAGCGGGAGGGCTGGGTACGAGCAGTACTTC.

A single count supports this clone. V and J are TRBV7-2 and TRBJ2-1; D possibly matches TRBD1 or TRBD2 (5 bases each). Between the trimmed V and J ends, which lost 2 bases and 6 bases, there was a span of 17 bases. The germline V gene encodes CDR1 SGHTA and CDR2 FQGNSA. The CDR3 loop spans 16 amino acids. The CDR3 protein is CASSLTGPHPANEQFF. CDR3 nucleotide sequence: TGTGCCAGCAGCTTAACGGGACCCCACCCCGCCAATGAGCAGTTCTTC. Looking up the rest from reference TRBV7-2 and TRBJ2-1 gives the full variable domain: GAGVSQSPSNKVTEKGKDVELRCDPISGHTALYWYRQSLGQGLEFLIYFQGNSAPDKSGLPSDRFSAERTGGSVSTLTIQRTQQEDSAVYLCASSLTGPHPANEQFFGPGTRLTVL.

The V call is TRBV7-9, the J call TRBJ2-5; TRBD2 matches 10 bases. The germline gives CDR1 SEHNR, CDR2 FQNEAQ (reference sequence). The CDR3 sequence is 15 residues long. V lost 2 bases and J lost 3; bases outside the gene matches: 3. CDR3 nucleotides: TGTGCCAGCAGCTTAAACAGCGGGGGGGAAGAGACCCAGTACTTC. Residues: CASSLNSGGEETQYF.

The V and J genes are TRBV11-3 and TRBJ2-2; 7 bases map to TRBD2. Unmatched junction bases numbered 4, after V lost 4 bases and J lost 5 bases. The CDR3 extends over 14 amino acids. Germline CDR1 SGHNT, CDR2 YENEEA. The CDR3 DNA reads TGTGCCAGCAGCTCCTCAGCGGGGACCGGGGAGCTGTTTTTT. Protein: CASSSSAGTGELFF.

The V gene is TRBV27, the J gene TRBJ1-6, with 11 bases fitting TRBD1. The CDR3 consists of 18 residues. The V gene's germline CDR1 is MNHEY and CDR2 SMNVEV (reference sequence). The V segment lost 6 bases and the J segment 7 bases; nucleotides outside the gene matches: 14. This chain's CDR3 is CASSPALGQGVRNSPLHF. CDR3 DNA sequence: TGTGCCAGCAGCCCAGCCCTGGGACAGGGGGTTCGGAATTCACCCCTCCACTTT.

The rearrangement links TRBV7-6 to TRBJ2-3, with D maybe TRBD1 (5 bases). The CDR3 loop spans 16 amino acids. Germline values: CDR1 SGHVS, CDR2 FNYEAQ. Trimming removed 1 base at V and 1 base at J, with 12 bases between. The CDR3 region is CASSLGRQGRTDTQYF. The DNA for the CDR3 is TGTGCCAGCAGCTTAGGACGGCAGGGTCGCACAGATACGCAGTATTTT.

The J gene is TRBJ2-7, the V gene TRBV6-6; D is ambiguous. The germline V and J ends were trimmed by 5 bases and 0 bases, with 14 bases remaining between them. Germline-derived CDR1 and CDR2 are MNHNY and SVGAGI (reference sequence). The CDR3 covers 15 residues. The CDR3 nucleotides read TGTGCCAGCAGTGACCCCGGCCAAAGCTCCTACGAGCAGTACTTC. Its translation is CASSDPGQSSYEQYF.